This entry concerns a single T cell receptor beta chain. As yet, its antigen is unknown. Germline CDR1 and CDR2: KGHSH and LQKENI. This CDR3 is built from 13 residues. Trimming left V 2 bases short and J 6 bases short, with 10 bases between. The TCRbeta library incorporated unique molecular identifiers. MiXCR, run by TCRdb on the PCR reads, gives a single entry per CDR3 protein. The sample lists approximately 430,000 distinct CDR3 sequences; around 15% were seen once. The data belong to a study of T-cell reconstitution after alpha-beta-depleted transplantation in children. Points from the study as a whole: T-cell counts and diversity at one year following transplant were attributed mainly to newly produced T cells. The study reportedly traced alpha-beta T cells about two months after transplant to several hundred expanded graft clones. The high TCRbeta diversity at day 60 in some patients came from surviving recipient T cells and thymic progenitors.

This chain links TRBV18 with TRBJ1-2, with unresolved D. The sequence was collected from a boy under three years old who had a stem cell transplant for Wiskott-Aldrich syndrome, so the T cells may come from the graft donor. Sequences were derived from PBMCs, mostly from graft donor cells, sampled 360 days after TCRalphabeta/CD19-depleted stem cell transplant. The chain's CDR3 is CASSPGLGDGYTF. Here the CDR3 DNA reads TGTGCCAGCTCACCAGGACTGGGAGATGGCTACACCTTC.